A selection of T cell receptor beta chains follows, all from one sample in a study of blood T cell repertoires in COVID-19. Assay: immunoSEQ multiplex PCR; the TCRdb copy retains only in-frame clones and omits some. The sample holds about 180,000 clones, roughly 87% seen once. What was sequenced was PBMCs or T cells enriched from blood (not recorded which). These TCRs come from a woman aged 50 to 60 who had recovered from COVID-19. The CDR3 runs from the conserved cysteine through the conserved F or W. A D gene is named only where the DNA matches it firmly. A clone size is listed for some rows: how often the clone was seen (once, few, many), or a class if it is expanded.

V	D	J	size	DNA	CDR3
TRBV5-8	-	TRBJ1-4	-	TGTGCCAGCAGCTTAAACAGGGTAGAAAAACTGTTTTTT	CASSLNRVEKLFF
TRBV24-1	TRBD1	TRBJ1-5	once	TGTGCCACCAGTGATCGACAGGGGGGCGGCAATCAGCCCCAGCATTTT	CATSDRQGGGNQPQHF
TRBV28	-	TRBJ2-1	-	TGTGCCAGCAGTTTTTTGCAGTCCCGTTCCAATGAGCAGTTCTTC	CASSFLQSRSNEQFF
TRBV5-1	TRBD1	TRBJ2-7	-	TGCGCCAGCAGCGTACAGGGGGCGCGGGGGTACGAGCAGTACTTC	CASSVQGARGYEQYF
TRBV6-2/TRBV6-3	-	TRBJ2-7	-	TGTGCCAGCAGTTACCTTGCTAGCTGGCCCTACGAGCAGTACTTC	CASSYLASWPYEQYF
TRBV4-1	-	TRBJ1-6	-	TGCGCCAGCAGCCAACTTGCCTTCCAGGGATCTAATTCACCCCTCCACTTT	CASSQLAFQGSNSPLHF
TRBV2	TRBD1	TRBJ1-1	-	TGTGCCAGCACTGTAGACAGGGGGCGGACCACTGAAGCTTTCTTT	CASTVDRGRTTEAFF
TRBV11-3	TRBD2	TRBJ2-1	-	TGTGCCAGCAGCTTATTTTCTAGCGGGAGCGGCTTTGGAAATGAGCAGTTCTTC	CASSLFSSGSGFGNEQFF
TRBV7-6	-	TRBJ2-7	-	TGTGCCAGCAGACCCTCGGGGGCCTACGAGCAGTACTTC	CASRPSGAYEQYF
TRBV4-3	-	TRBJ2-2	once	TGCGCCAGCAGCCAAGACAGGGGTGCGAACACCGGGGAGCTGTTTTTT	CASSQDRGANTGELFF
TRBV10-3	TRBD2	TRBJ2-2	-	TGTGCCATCAGGGGGAGGGCCGGCGGGGAGCTGTTTTTT	CAIRGRAGGELFF
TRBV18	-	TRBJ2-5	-	TGTGCCAGCTCACCAACGGGAAACCAAGAGACCCAGTACTTC	CASSPTGNQETQYF
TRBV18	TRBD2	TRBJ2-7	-	TGTGCCAGCTCAAGAGGACTAGCGGGAGCTGTCGAGCAGTACTTC	CASSRGLAGAVEQYF
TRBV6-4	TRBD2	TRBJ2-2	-	TGTGCCAGCAGTGACCTGATGGGGGGGACCGGGGAGCTGTTTTTT	CASSDLMGGTGELFF
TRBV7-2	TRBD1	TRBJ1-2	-	TGTGCCAGCAGACTACCGGGACAGATCTATGGCTACACCTTC	CASRLPGQIYGYTF
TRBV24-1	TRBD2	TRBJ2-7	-	TGTGCCACGTCGAGCGGGAGTGGGGAGCAGTACTTC	CATSSGSGEQYF
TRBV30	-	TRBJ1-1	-	TGTGCCTGGAGAACAGGCCCAAACACTGAAGCTTTCTTT	CAWRTGPNTEAFF
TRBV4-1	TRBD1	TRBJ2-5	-	TGCGCCAGCAGCCACCCTGACAGGGGGTTCCAAGAGACCCAGTACTTC	CASSHPDRGFQETQYF
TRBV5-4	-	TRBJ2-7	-	TGTGCCAGCAGCCAGACGCGGGGCGAGCAGTACTTC	CASSQTRGEQYF
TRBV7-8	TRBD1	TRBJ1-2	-	TGTGCCAGCAGCTTAGGGGGGCACAGGGGAGGCTACACCTTC	CASSLGGHRGGYTF
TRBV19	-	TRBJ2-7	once	TGTGCCAGTGCCGTGACGCACTACTCCTACGAGCAGTACTTC	CASAVTHYSYEQYF
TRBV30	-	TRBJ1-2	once	TGTGCCTGGAGACAGGGAAGTTGGGACTACACCTTC	CAWRQGSWDYTF
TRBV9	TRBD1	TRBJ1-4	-	TGTGCCAGCAGCGGCCAGGGGGAGCGGAGGGAAAAACTGTTTTTT	CASSGQGERREKLFF
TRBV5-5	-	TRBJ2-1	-	TGTGCCAGCAGCAGGGGGGGCCAGGGGCAGTTCTTC	CASSRGGQGQFF
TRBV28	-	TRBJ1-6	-	TGTGCCAGCAGTTTAACGGGGGTGGCCGGGTCACCCCTCCACTTT	CASSLTGVAGSPLHF
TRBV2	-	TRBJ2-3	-	TGTGCCAGCAGTGAGGCGGGGTTCCTCCCCACAGATACGCAGTATTTT	CASSEAGFLPTDTQYF
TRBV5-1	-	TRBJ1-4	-	TGCGCCAGCAGCTTGGGTAGCAGTAATGAAAAACTGTTTTTT	CASSLGSSNEKLFF
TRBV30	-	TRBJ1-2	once	TGTGCCTGGACGAGGGATGAGACTAACTATGGCTACACCTTC	CAWTRDETNYGYTF
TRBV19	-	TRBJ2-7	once	TGTGCCAGTAGTACCCCAGCAGGGGCCAGGCGTACGGCCTACGAGCAGTACTTC	CASSTPAGARRTAYEQYF
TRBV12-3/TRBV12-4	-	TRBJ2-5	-	TGTGCCAGCAGGTCCGGGGGAGGTCGGACCCAGTACTTC	CASRSGGGRTQYF
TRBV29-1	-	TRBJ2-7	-	TGCAGCGTTGACCGGGACAACTCCTACGAGCAGTACTTC	CSVDRDNSYEQYF
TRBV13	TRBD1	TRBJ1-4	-	TGTGCCAGCAGCTTAACAGGGGGTGGGGAAAAACTGTTTTTT	CASSLTGGGEKLFF
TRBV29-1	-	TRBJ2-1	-	TGCAGCGTTGAATCTTATAATGAGCAGTTCTTC	CSVESYNEQFF
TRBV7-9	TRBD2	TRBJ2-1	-	TGTGCCAGCAGCGCCCGAAGGACTAGCGGAAGGGGCAATGAGCAGTTCTTC	CASSARRTSGRGNEQFF
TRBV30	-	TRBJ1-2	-	TGTGCCTGGAGTACTCTGACAGGAACCTATGGCTACACCTTC	CAWSTLTGTYGYTF